The 3 T cell receptor beta chains below were found in one sample sequenced in a study of T cell responses to AZD1222 COVID-19 vaccine (dated by TCRdb to the early 2020s). Explained via the paper, the time point label denotes: about 28 days (+/-7) after the second vaccine dose. Library prep was done by the immunoSEQ multiplex PCR assay. TCRdb holds this immuneACCESS table with in-frame rearrangements only. Some clones are missing; in checked studies, unresolved V genes explain under half, and the rest has no known cause. The sample contains 130,000 or so clones, 91% of them found a single time. In total, the top ten clones hold under 2% of the sample. The specimen comprised peripheral blood, sampled 28 days after the second AZD1222 dose. These receptors all come from an adult who received the AZD1222 COVID-19 vaccine.

The chain is built from TRBV6-6 and TRBJ2-3; D unresolved. The germline gives CDR1 MNHNY, CDR2 SVGAGI (reference sequence). Between the trimmed V and J ends, which lost 3 bases and 0 bases, there was a span of 7 bases. There are 14 residues in the CDR3. The CDR3 DNA is TGTGCCAGCAGTTATCGCCAGAGCACAGATACGCAGTATTTT. It specifies CASSYRQSTDTQYF.

The genes are TRBV19 and TRBJ1-4, with D uncertain. The CDR3 spans 15 residues. Germline CDR1 is LNHDA and CDR2 is SQIVND (reference sequence). V gave up 0 bases and J gave up 10 bases, with 15 bases separating them. The CDR3 coding sequence is TGTGCCAGTAGTATAGAAAGGGTGGGAGAAGGAAAACTGTTTTTT. It yields the protein CASSIERVGEGKLFF.

The V call is TRBV30, the J call TRBJ1-2, with D maybe TRBD1 (5 bases). V lost 2 bases to trimming and J lost 6 bases, with 10 bases between them. CDR1 is GTSNPN and CDR2 is SVGIG in the germline V gene (reference sequence). The CDR3 spans 12 residues. CDR3 sequence reads: CAWSPGPHGYTF. DNA of the CDR3: TGTGCCTGGAGTCCGGGACCACATGGCTACACCTTC.